This TCR beta chain was sequenced for a study of T cell repertoires in cytomegalovirus infection. Whole-study context: In the study, CMV epitopes included recently identified HLA-C-restricted and well-studied HLA-B-restricted ones. Indications of both CMV infection and matching HLA type were provided by public TCR beta signatures.

TCRdb ran MiXCR on the reads and lists one entry per CDR3 protein. The profile covers nearly 700,000 distinct CDR3 sequences, with around 32% appearing a single time and about 20% taken by the ten largest. Study-level points and caveats: The study found HLA-C-restricted CMV-specific TCR beta clonotypes dominating the ex vivo response. The cumulative frequency of public TCR beta families distinguished individuals who carried CMV together with the relevant HLA.

Turning to this clonotype: Its antigen remains unknown.

The TCR was taken from a human donor in good health (CMV status not recorded). Some clones in this sample may be carry-over from other donors' samples. Sequenced here: cultured PBMCs, sampled from culture after CMV antigen stimulation.

Here the CDR3 reads CATSRDRGRYRGYTF. CDR3 bases: TGTGCCACCAGCAGGGACAGGGGAAGGTATAGAGGCTACACCTTC. The J gene is TRBJ1-2, the V gene TRBV15; TRBD1 matches 9 bases. V shed 3 bases and J 8 bases; nucleotides not matched to a gene: 10. The CDR3 is 15 residues long. Germline V gene lookup returns CDR1 LNHNV and CDR2 YYDKDF (reference sequence).